This paragraph reports one T cell receptor beta chain. Individuals aged about 18 to 89 years were recruited from 24 US areas. Membership in each cohort depended on participant-reported clinical history. Individuals in the exposed group had encountered a COVID-19 case within 2 weeks preceding study entry. CDR1 SGDLS and CDR2 YYNGEE come from the germline V gene. This CDR3 comprises 16 residues. Trimming shortened V by 3 bases and J by 0 bases, and 13 bases separated the two germline ends. This sample is part of a study of blood T cell repertoires in COVID-19. How the authors handled the data: Estimation of nucleated cell counts relied on the amplification of reference gene primers. Produced via immunoSEQ multiplex PCR; TCRdb's table is partial and in-frame only. That table gives V, J and clone size, and the DNA gave D and trimming. The sample has about 370,000 clones; approximately 90% are singletons.

The gene calls are TRBV9 and TRBJ1-3; D may be TRBD1 (5 bases). This clonotype was obtained from a woman in her forties who had been exposed to COVID-19. Sequences were obtained from PBMCs or T cells enriched from blood (not recorded which). This CDR3 is CASSGTPQASGNTIYF. The CDR3 nucleotides read TGTGCCAGCAGCGGAACTCCACAGGCCTCTGGAAACACCATATATTTT.